This T cell receptor beta chain was found in a study of blood T cell repertoires in COVID-19. About the study: Samples of COVID-19 (acute and convalescent) were obtained from the United States, Italy and Spain. The analysed material was cDNA or gDNA that came from T cells, B-cell-depleted T cells, or PBMCs.

Clones were sequenced by immunoSEQ multiplex PCR, and TCRdb holds only the in-frame ones, with some missing. Among about 140,000 clones listed, roughly nine tenths were seen once. The ends were cut back, 1 base at V and 5 bases at J, with 11 bases in the middle. The CDR3 extends over 14 amino acids. Germline CDR1 and CDR2: SGHTA and FQGNSA. This chain connects TRBV7-2 to TRBJ2-5, with D tentatively TRBD1 (5 bases). Sequencing used peripheral blood. This clonotype was sampled from a woman aged 55-69 years with active COVID-19. The CDR3 DNA reads TGTGCCAGCAGCTTAGGTGCAGGGTTTGAGACCCAGTACTTC. Its protein product is CASSLGAGFETQYF. The full variable domain, in which reference TRBV7-2 and TRBJ2-5 provide the parts outside the CDR3, is GAGVSQSPSNKVTEKGKDVELRCDPISGHTALYWYRQSLGQGLEFLIYFQGNSAPDKSGLPSDRFSAERTGGSVSTLTIQRTQQEDSAVYLCASSLGAGFETQYFGPGTRLLVL.